These 2 T cell receptor beta chains were all obtained from the same sample, sequenced in a study of cytomegalovirus exposure and HLA in healthy donors listed by TCRdb under 2017. The method behind the library was the immunoSEQ multiplex PCR assay. Held by TCRdb, this immuneACCESS table contains in-frame sequences only and omits some clones. Under half of the omission traces to an unresolved V gene where checked; the cause of the rest is unknown. A total of some 83,000 clones appear in this sample, 94% of them only once. The ten largest account for around 2.1% of the sample. The specimen was PBMCs. The source of these receptors is a woman younger than 30 in good health and CMV-seronegative.

This clone was seen more than once but under ten times. The same CDR3 can be traced to other DNA sequences in this sample. The chain links TRBV2 to TRBJ1-5; TRBD1 matches at 7 bases. Germline assignment: CDR1 SNHLY and CDR2 FYNNEI. After removal of 7 bases from V and 3 bases from J, the junction contained 3 bases not matched to a gene. The CDR3 is 13 residues long. CDR3 DNA: TGTGCCAGCACGGGACAGCCCAATCAGCCCCAGCATTTT. The encoded protein is CASTGQPNQPQHF. The variable domain in full, completed from reference TRBV2 and TRBJ1-5, reads EPEVTQTPSHQVTQMGQEVILRCVPISNHLYFYWYRQILGQKVEFLVSFYNNEISEKSEIFDDQFSVERPDGSNFTLKIRSTKLEDSAMYFCASTGQPNQPQHFGDGTRLSIL.

This chain uses TRBV5-6 with TRBJ2-7; D unresolved. Trimming removed 1 base from V and 0 bases from J, with 11 bases in between. The CDR3 sequence is 15 residues long. Germline assignment: CDR1 SGHDT and CDR2 YYEEEE. The CDR3 nucleotides read TGTGCCAGCAGCTTGTTTCGCGCGAACTCCTACGAGCAGTACTTC. This encodes CASSLFRANSYEQYF. The full variable domain, with the rest looked up from reference TRBV5-6 and TRBJ2-7, is DAGVTQSPTHLIKTRGQQVTLRCSPKSGHDTVSWYQQALGQGPQFIFQYYEEEERQRGNFPDRFSGHQFPNYSSELNVNALLLGDSALYLCASSLFRANSYEQYFGPGTRLTVT.